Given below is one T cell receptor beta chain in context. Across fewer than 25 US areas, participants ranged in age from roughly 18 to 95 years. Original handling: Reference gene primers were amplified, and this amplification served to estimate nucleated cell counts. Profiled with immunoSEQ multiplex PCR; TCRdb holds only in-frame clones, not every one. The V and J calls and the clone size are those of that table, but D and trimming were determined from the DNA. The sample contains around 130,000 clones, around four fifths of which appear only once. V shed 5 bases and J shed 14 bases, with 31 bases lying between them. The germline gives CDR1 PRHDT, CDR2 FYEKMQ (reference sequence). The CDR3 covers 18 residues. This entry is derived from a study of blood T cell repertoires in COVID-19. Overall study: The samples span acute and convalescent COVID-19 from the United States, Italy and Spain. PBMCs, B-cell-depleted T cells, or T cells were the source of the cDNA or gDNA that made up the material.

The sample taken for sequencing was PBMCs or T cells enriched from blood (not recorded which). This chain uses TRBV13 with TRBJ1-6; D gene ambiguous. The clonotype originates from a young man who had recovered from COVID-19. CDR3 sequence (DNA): TGTGCCAGCAGCCCACGGGAATCGGAGTGGGGATTCGGAACTACCCTCCACTTT. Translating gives CASSPRESEWGFGTTLHF.